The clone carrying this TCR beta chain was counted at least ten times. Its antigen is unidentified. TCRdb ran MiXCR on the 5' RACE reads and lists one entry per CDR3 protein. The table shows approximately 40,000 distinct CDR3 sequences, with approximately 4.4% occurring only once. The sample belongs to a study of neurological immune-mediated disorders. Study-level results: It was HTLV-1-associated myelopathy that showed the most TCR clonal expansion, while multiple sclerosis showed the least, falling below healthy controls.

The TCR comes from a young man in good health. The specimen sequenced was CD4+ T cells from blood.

The CDR3 region has the DNA TGCGCCAGCAGCTTCGGGACAGGGCAAGAGACCCAGTACTTC. Amino acid sequence: CASSFGTGQETQYF. The chain is built from TRBV5-1 and TRBJ2-5, with 9 bases fitting TRBD1. V dropped 2 bases and J dropped 2; count of bases not matched to a gene: 1. The CDR3 loop spans 14 amino acids. Germline CDR1 reads SGHRS; CDR2 reads YFSETQ. Complete variable domain (other parts from reference TRBV5-1 and TRBJ2-5): KAGVTQTPRYLIKTRGQQVTLSCSPISGHRSVSWYQQTPGQGLQFLFEYFSETQRNKGNFPGRFSGRQFSNSRSEMNVSTLELGDSALYLCASSFGTGQETQYFGPGTRLLVL.